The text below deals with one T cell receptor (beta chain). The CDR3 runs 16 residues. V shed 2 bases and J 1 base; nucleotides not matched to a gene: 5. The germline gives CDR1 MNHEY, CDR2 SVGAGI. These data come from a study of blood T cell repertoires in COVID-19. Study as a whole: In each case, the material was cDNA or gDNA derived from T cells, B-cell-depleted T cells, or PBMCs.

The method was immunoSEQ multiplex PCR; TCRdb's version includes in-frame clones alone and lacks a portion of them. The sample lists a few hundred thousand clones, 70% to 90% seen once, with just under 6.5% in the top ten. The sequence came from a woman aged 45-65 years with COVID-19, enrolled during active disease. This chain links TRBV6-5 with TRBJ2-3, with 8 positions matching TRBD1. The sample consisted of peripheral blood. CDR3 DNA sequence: TGTGCCAGCAGTTACGATGCGACAGGGGGCACAGATACGCAGTATTTT. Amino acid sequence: CASSYDATGGTDTQYF.